This passage covers 7 T cell receptor beta chains from one sample sequenced in a study of T cell repertoires in cytomegalovirus infection (dated by TCRdb to the late 2010s). Sequencing instrument: Illumina HiSeq 1500. Through fastp at Q25 and MiXCR, TCRdb rebuilt clones from the public reads, retaining in-frame beta chains. Here each entry gathers all rows of one CDR3 protein and keeps the most common genes and DNA. In this sample the table shows about 740,000 distinct CDR3 sequences, 35% to 40% of which occur a single time. Clones ranked in the top ten supply under 3.5% of the sample. Input material: PBMCs. The source is a human donor in good health (CMV status not recorded). Some clones in this sample may be carry-over from other donors' samples.

CDR3 region: CASRKAGESYGYTF. The CDR3 nucleotides are TGTGCCTCCCGGAAGGCAGGAGAATCCTATGGCTACACCTTC. This chain joins TRBV7-9 and TRBJ1-2; the D is unclear. CDR3 size: 14 residues. The V gene lost 11 bases and the J gene lost 4 bases, with 20 bases spanning the gap. Germline assignment: CDR1 SEHNR and CDR2 FQNEAQ (reference sequence).

Regarding this clonotype: An end of the junction does not agree with germline; a read error may underlie this. The rearrangement uses TRBV28 and TRBJ1-5; no firm D call. Germline V lookup: CDR1 MDHEN, CDR2 SYDVKM. The CDR3 is 16 residues long. Here the CDR3 DNA reads TGTGCCAGCAGTATCGCCTCTAAGGGTAGCAATCATCCCCAGCATTTC. Protein product: CASSIASKGSNHPQHF.

The genes are TRBV2 and TRBJ2-2; D assignment may be TRBD1 or TRBD2 (6 bases each). The CDR3 runs to 15 residues. Per the germline V gene, CDR1 is SNHLY and CDR2 is FYNNEI. The germline V and J ends were trimmed by 4 bases and 6 bases, with 15 bases remaining between them. The CDR3: CASSAVQGGSGELFF. CDR3 nucleotide sequence: TGTGCCAGCAGTGCAGTACAGGGAGGTTCCGGGGAGCTGTTTTTT.

The chain has TRBV20-1 and TRBJ1-6; tentative D call: TRBD1 (6 bases). This CDR3 is 14 amino acids long. Looked up from germline, CDR1 is DFQATT and CDR2 is SNEGSKA (reference sequence). V was pared by 0 bases and J by 6 bases, with 9 bases between. The DNA of the CDR3 is TGCAGTGCTAGAGAAGGGGGACCTAATTCACCCCTCCACTTT. Translating gives CSAREGGPNSPLHF.

The chain employs TRBV2 and TRBJ2-2, with a possible D match to TRBD2 (5 bases). V lost 10 bases and J lost 6, with 12 bases in between. Per germline, CDR1 SNHLY and CDR2 FYNNEI. The CDR3 has 12 residues. CDR3 coding DNA: TGTGCCATCATTATCGGGGCCGGGGAGCTGTTTTTT. It specifies CAIIIGAGELFF.

In the case of this clonotype: One junction end does not reproduce the germline sequence, and a read error may be involved. The gene calls are TRBV10-3 and TRBJ2-3, with 7 bases that match TRBD2. This CDR3 spans 13 amino acids. Germline CDR1 and CDR2: ENHRY and SYGVKD. CDR3: CAIRPGGTDTHYF. Written as DNA, the CDR3 is TGTGCCATCAGGCCGGGGGGTACAGATACGCATTATTTT.

The V call is TRBV6-5, the J call TRBJ1-1; the match to TRBD1 covers 12 bases. V was pared by 6 bases and J by 3 bases, with 5 bases of the junction left unmatched. Germline CDR1 is MNHEY and CDR2 is SVGAGI. CDR3 length: 15 residues. The CDR3 spells CASRGQGAGDTEAFF. The CDR3 DNA is TGTGCCAGCAGGGGACAGGGGGCTGGGGACACTGAAGCTTTCTTT.